This T cell receptor (beta chain) was found in a study of tumor and adjacent non-tumor tissue in lung cancer. Study at large: Patients were aged roughly 30 to 76, 9 to 10 men and about 5 women, stage I to III.

RNA was extracted from bulk tissue without any cell sorting. Chemotherapy-naive patients with new lung cancer underwent thoracic surgery in China, August–November 2014. Three rounds of nested PCR, following a modified ARM-PCR protocol, produced the TCRbeta library. TCRdb reprocessed the multiplex PCR reads with MiXCR, giving one entry per CDR3 protein. Altogether 70,000 to 80,000 distinct CDR3 sequences are present, 55% to 80% being singletons, with the ten largest covering around 9.5%. Germline V lookup: CDR1 DFQATT, CDR2 SNEGSKA (reference sequence). This CDR3 comprises 14 residues. For this clonotype: The antigen is undetermined. The junction differs from germline at one of its ends, possibly a read error.

Study outcomes and limitations: Tumor repertoires had a smaller top 100 clone share than normal lung.

This receptor was identified in a woman in her thirties or forties with non-small cell lung cancer. What was sequenced was lung tumor tissue. The chain recombines TRBV20-1 with TRBJ2-7; D might be TRBD2 (7 bases). CDR3 coding DNA: TGCAGTACTAGCGATGAGGGGGGGCTCCACGAACAGTACTTC. It yields the protein CSTSDEGGLHEQYF.